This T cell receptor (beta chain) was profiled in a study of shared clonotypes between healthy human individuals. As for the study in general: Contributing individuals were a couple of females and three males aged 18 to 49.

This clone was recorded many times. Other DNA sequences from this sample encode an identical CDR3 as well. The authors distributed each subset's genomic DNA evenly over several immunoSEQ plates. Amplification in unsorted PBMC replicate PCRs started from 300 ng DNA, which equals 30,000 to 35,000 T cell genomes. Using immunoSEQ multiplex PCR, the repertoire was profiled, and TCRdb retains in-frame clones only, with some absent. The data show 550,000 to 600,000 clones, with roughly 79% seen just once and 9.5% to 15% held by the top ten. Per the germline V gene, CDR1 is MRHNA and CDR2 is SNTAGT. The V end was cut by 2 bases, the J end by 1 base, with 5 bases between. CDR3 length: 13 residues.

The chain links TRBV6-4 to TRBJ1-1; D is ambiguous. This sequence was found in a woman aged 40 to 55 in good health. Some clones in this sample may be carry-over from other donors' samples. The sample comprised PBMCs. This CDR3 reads CASSDGENTEAFF. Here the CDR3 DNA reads TGTGCCAGCAGTGACGGGGAGAACACTGAAGCTTTCTTT.